The rows below give T cell receptor beta chains drawn from one sample of a study of regulatory dendritic cells for organ transplantation. The method was immunoSEQ multiplex PCR; TCRdb's version includes in-frame clones alone and lacks a portion of them. The sample consists of some 35,000 clones, around nine tenths of them appearing once. The sample comprised naive CD8+ T cells from blood. The receptors shown here come from a human donor in good health. The CDR3 runs from the conserved cysteine through the conserved F or W. The D gene is left open where the match is weak. Only some rows state a clone size, as once, few, many or a class for expanded clones.

CDR3	DNA	J	size	D	length	V
CASSIRDMSYEQYF	TGTGCCAGTAGTATCCGGGACATGTCCTACGAGCAGTACTTC	TRBJ2-7	NA	NA	14	TRBV19
CASSLVMDYQETQYF	TGTGCCAGCAGCTTAGTGATGGACTATCAAGAGACCCAGTACTTC	TRBJ2-5	once	NA	15	TRBV11-2
CASREAGEETQYF	TGTGCCAGCAGGGAAGCGGGAGAAGAGACCCAGTACTTC	TRBJ2-5	NA	TRBD2	13	TRBV7-6
CATWTAMTYEQYF	TGTGCCACCTGGACAGCGATGACATACGAGCAGTACTTC	TRBJ2-7	NA	NA	13	TRBV6-1
CASSLVSSTGELFF	TGTGCCAGCAGCTTAGTCAGTAGCACCGGGGAGCTGTTTTTT	TRBJ2-2	NA	NA	14	TRBV7-3
CASSEMPGLYNSPLHF	TGTGCCAGCAGTGAAATGCCGGGGCTTTATAATTCACCCCTCCACTTT	TRBJ1-6	NA	NA	16	TRBV6-1
CASSDPFSGGPREQYF	TGTGCCAGCAGCGACCCCTTCAGCGGGGGGCCGCGGGAGCAGTACTTC	TRBJ2-7	NA	TRBD2	16	TRBV9
CASSEGGLYNEQFF	TGTGCCAGCAGTGAGGGGGGGCTCTACAATGAGCAGTTCTTC	TRBJ2-1	NA	NA	14	TRBV27
CASSYQGSGTEAFF	TGTGCCAGCAGTTATCAGGGATCGGGCACTGAAGCTTTCTTT	TRBJ1-1	NA	NA	14	TRBV6-5
CASSYSSRGEQFF	TGTGCCAGCAGTTACTCGTCTCGGGGTGAGCAGTTCTTC	TRBJ2-1	NA	NA	13	TRBV6-5
CATSDTGASNEKLFF	TGTGCCACCAGCGACACAGGGGCCTCTAATGAAAAACTGTTTTTT	TRBJ1-4	medium-sized	TRBD1	15	TRBV15
CASSSPGRTTYEQYF	TGTGCCAGCAGCTCACCGGGACGGACGACCTACGAGCAGTACTTC	TRBJ2-7	NA	NA	15	TRBV7-8
CASTGLADTGELFF	TGTGCCAGCACGGGACTAGCGGACACCGGGGAGCTGTTTTTT	TRBJ2-2	NA	TRBD2	14	TRBV2
CASTRSQTYGYTF	TGTGCCAGTACGAGGTCACAGACCTATGGCTACACCTTC	TRBJ1-2	NA	NA	13	TRBV6-1
CASSPTGTGVATQYF	TGTGCCAGCAGTCCCACCGGGACAGGGGTAGCGACCCAGTACTTC	TRBJ2-5	once	TRBD1	15	TRBV27
CASSQESRGDIQYF	TGTGCCAGCAGCCAAGAAAGCAGGGGTGACATTCAGTACTTC	TRBJ2-4	NA	NA	14	TRBV4-2
CASSQSGTGWTF	TGTGCCAGCAGCCAGTCCGGGACAGGGTGGACCTTC	TRBJ1-2	NA	TRBD1	12	TRBV7-3
CASSEAGTSKTEQFF	TGTGCCAGCAGCGAGGCCGGGACTAGTAAAACTGAGCAGTTCTTC	TRBJ2-1	NA	TRBD2	15	TRBV9
CASSLAGGYGYTF	TGTGCCAGCAGTCTTGCAGGGGGCTATGGCTACACCTTC	TRBJ1-2	NA	TRBD1	13	TRBV6-5
CSASGGTEAFF	TGCAGTGCTAGCGGGGGCACTGAAGCTTTCTTT	TRBJ1-1	NA	NA	11	TRBV20-1
CASSQPSGGPSWETQYF	TGTGCCAGCAGCCAACCTAGCGGGGGCCCCTCTTGGGAGACCCAGTACTTC	TRBJ2-5	NA	TRBD2	17	TRBV2
CASSQDPGGNQPQHF	TGCGCCAGCAGCCAAGACCCGGGGGGCAATCAGCCCCAGCATTTT	TRBJ1-5	NA	NA	15	TRBV4-3
CAWSPRVRSYEQYF	TGTGCCTGGAGTCCCCGGGTAAGATCCTACGAGCAGTACTTC	TRBJ2-7	NA	NA	14	TRBV30
CAFTGGPMGYTF	TGTGCCTTCACAGGGGGACCTATGGGCTACACCTTC	TRBJ1-2	NA	TRBD1	12	TRBV30
CASSSVLAGGTDTQYF	TGCGCCAGCAGCTCCGTACTAGCGGGAGGTACAGATACGCAGTATTTT	TRBJ2-3	NA	TRBD2	16	TRBV5-1
CASSEGGAPYEQYF	TGTGCCAGCAGTGAAGGGGGGGCCCCCTACGAGCAGTACTTC	TRBJ2-7	once	NA	14	TRBV6-1
CASSQVQATSTDTQYF	TGCGCCAGCAGCCAAGTACAGGCCACTAGCACAGATACGCAGTATTTT	TRBJ2-3	NA	NA	16	TRBV4-1
CASSFQGGGSDSPLHF	TGTGCCAGCAGCTTCCAGGGGGGGGGCTCGGATTCACCCCTCCACTTT	TRBJ1-6	NA	TRBD1	16	TRBV13
CASNKGAYNYGYTF	TGTGCCAGCAATAAAGGGGCTTATAACTATGGCTACACCTTC	TRBJ1-2	few	NA	14	TRBV6-5
CASRTGTYEQYF	TGTGCCAGCAGGACAGGAACCTACGAGCAGTACTTC	TRBJ2-7	NA	NA	12	TRBV2
CASSFKGEQYF	TGTGCCAGCAGCTTTAAGGGGGAGCAGTACTTC	TRBJ2-7	NA	NA	11	TRBV7-9
CASSSGQGAYEKLFF	TGTGCCAGCAGCTCAGGACAGGGGGCGTATGAAAAACTGTTTTTT	TRBJ1-4	NA	TRBD1	15	TRBV7-9
CSVEDGGLNIQETQYF	TGCAGCGTTGAAGACGGGGGGCTCAACATCCAAGAGACCCAGTACTTC	TRBJ2-5	NA	NA	16	TRBV29-1
CASSQGTGRGSNQPQHF	TGCGCCAGCAGCCAAGGGACAGGGCGAGGGAGCAATCAGCCCCAGCATTTT	TRBJ1-5	NA	TRBD1	17	TRBV4-3
CADTAVTYEQYF	TGTGCCGATACGGCTGTAACCTACGAGCAGTACTTC	TRBJ2-7	NA	NA	12	TRBV2
CASEGRGRWNGYTF	TGTGCCAGCGAAGGGAGGGGGCGTTGGAATGGCTACACCTTC	TRBJ1-2	NA	TRBD1	14	TRBV6-1
CASSIVGAEPQHF	TGTGCCAGTAGTATAGTGGGGGCAGAGCCCCAGCATTTT	TRBJ1-5	NA	NA	13	TRBV19
CASSLRWGYEQYF	TGTGCTAGCAGCTTAAGGTGGGGCTACGAGCAGTACTTC	TRBJ2-7	once	NA	13	TRBV7-7
CASRRGVEAFF	TGTGCCAGCAGGAGGGGGGTGGAAGCTTTCTTT	TRBJ1-1	NA	NA	11	TRBV6-1
CASSAGYNTIYF	TGTGCCAGCAGCGCTGGGTATAACACCATATATTTT	TRBJ1-3	NA	NA	12	TRBV11-2
CASSFKGGDEQFF	TGCGCCAGCAGCTTCAAAGGGGGGGATGAGCAGTTCTTC	TRBJ2-1	NA	NA	13	TRBV5-1
CASSLSRTSLDTQYF	TGTGCCAGCAGTTTATCCCGTACTTCACTAGATACGCAGTATTTT	TRBJ2-3	NA	NA	15	TRBV27
CATSPQYGINEQFF	TGTGCCACCAGCCCCCAGTACGGTATCAATGAGCAGTTCTTC	TRBJ2-1	NA	NA	14	TRBV15
CASSNPGYYEQYF	TGTGCCAGCAGCAACCCGGGCTACTACGAGCAGTACTTC	TRBJ2-7	NA	NA	13	TRBV7-8